Following are 27 T cell receptor beta chains from one sample sequenced in a study of low-dose radiotherapy and immunotherapy resistance in tumors. Alpha- and beta-chain coverage of first-strand cDNA came from TRAV- and TRBV-specific primers. With a constant-region primer and a V-primer adapter, TCRs were subjected to about 20 PCR cycles of amplification. TCRdb used MiXCR to reprocess the reads, holding one entry per CDR3 protein. The sample records fewer than 110,000 distinct CDR3 sequences, around 20% being singletons. Noted time point: after trial treatment. Documented treatment: LDRT plus nivolumab, ipilimumab, low-dose cyclophosphamide and aspirin (RACIN trial). The sample consisted of PBMCs, taken after low-dose radiotherapy plus immunotherapy. These receptor sequences come from a male donor with prostate cancer.

The chain combines TRBV12-3 or TRBV12-4 with TRBJ2-2; 7 nucleotides agree with TRBD2. The CDR3 runs to 13 residues. V lost 6 bases, J lost 5 bases, and 3 bases stayed unmatched. CDR3 loop: CASRFSGTGELFF. In nucleotides, the CDR3 is TGTGCCAGCAGGTTTAGCGGGACCGGGGAGCTGTTTTTT.

This clonotype was counted many times. The V gene is TRBV7-8, the J gene TRBJ2-7, with 9 nucleotides matching TRBD1. The CDR3 contains 13 residues. The trim removed 9 bases at V and 5 bases at J, leaving 8 bases unmatched. CDR1 and CDR2 (germline): SGHVS, FQNEAQ. The CDR3: CARTPGQGHEQYF. CDR3 in DNA: TGTGCCAGAACACCGGGACAGGGTCACGAGCAGTACTTC. Drawing the rest from reference TRBV7-8 and TRBJ2-7, the complete variable domain is GAGVSQSPRYKVAKRGQDVALRCDPISGHVSLFWYQQALGQGPEFLTYFQNEAQLDKSGLPSDRFFAERPEGSVSTLKIQRTQQEDSAVYLCARTPGQGHEQYFGPGTRLTVT.

This clonotype was observed many times. This chain connects TRBV3-1 to TRBJ1-1; D unclear. With 0 bases removed from V and 13 bases from J, the gap between germline ends came to 15 bases. Germline CDR1 and CDR2: LGHDT and YNNKEL (reference sequence). This CDR3 is 13 amino acids long. CDR3 loop: CASSQDAPYKVFF. The CDR3 nucleotides read TGTGCCAGCAGCCAAGATGCCCCATATAAAGTTTTCTTT. The variable domain in full, completed from reference TRBV3-1 and TRBJ1-1, reads DTAVSQTPKYLVTQMGNDKSIKCEQNLGHDTMYWYKQDSKKFLKIMFSYNNKELIINETVPNRFSPKSPDKAHLNLHINSLELGDSAVYFCASSQDAPYKVFFGQGTRLTVV.

This clonotype was recorded a few times. The J gene is TRBJ1-1, the V gene TRBV5-4; D is unclear. Germline V gene lookup returns CDR1 SGHNT and CDR2 YYREEE (reference sequence). The CDR3 covers 14 residues. Trimming pared 2 bases from V and 0 bases from J, leaving 8 bases between. The CDR3 reads CASSLMPLNTEAFF. CDR3 sequence (DNA): TGTGCCAGCAGCTTAATGCCGTTGAACACTGAAGCTTTCTTT.

In DNA, the CDR3 is TGTGCCAGCAGCTTTGGGATCGGTCGGGTCTACGAGCAGTACTTC. Protein: CASSFGIGRVYEQYF. The chain joins TRBV5-5 to TRBJ2-7, with D unclear. The CDR3 runs 15 residues. With 2 bases removed from V and 3 bases from J, the gap between germline ends came to 15 bases. Germline assignment: CDR1 SGHKS and CDR2 YYEKEE (reference sequence).

This clonotype was found many times. This sequence joins TRBV11-2 and TRBJ2-7; no reliable D call. CDR3 length equals 14 residues. V shed 5 bases and J shed 2 bases, with 13 bases lying between them. Germline CDR1 is SGHAT and CDR2 is FQNNGV. Here the CDR3 DNA reads TGTGCCAGCAGCCACCTGGCAGGTACCTACGAGCAGTACTTC. The encoded protein is CASSHLAGTYEQYF.

V is TRBV9 and J is TRBJ1-1; tentatively, D is TRBD1 (5 bases). CDR1 is SGDLS, CDR2 YYNGEE, per germline. The CDR3 consists of 13 residues. V shed 0 bases and J shed 6 bases, with 9 bases lying between them. DNA for the CDR3: TGTGCCAGCAGCGTAGGGGGGGACGCTGAAGCTTTCTTT. This gives the protein CASSVGGDAEAFF.

This clonotype was observed at least ten times. The chain carries TRBV20-1 and TRBJ2-5; D is possibly TRBD1 (5 bases). The CDR3 consists of 13 residues. The ends were cut back, 7 bases at V and 5 bases at J, with 17 bases in the middle. Germline V gene sequence: CDR1 DFQATT, CDR2 SNEGSKA (reference sequence). The CDR3 coding sequence is TGCAGTGTGAGTGGGGCCGCCTTGGAGACCCAGTACTTC. Its protein product is CSVSGAALETQYF.

In its sample, this clonotype was seen once. A far larger clone is off by one base, so a read error is likely. V usage is TRBV6-6 and J usage is TRBJ2-7; D could derive from TRBD1 or TRBD2 (5 bases each). Per germline, CDR1 MNHNY and CDR2 SVGAGI (reference sequence). This CDR3 is built from 14 residues. The CDR3 nucleotides are TGTGCCAGCGCAGGGAGACTCGGCTCCTACGAGCATTACTTC. Protein sequence: CASAGRLGSYEHYF.

The chain recombines TRBV20-1 with TRBJ1-2; D remains ambiguous. Germline assignment: CDR1 DFQATT and CDR2 SNEGSKA (reference sequence). The CDR3 sequence is 11 residues long. The V and J ends lost 3 bases and 4 bases respectively, with 6 bases between them. CDR3 protein: CSARGLYGYTF. The CDR3 coding sequence is TGCAGTGCTAGGGGCCTCTATGGCTACACCTTC.

This clonotype appeared many times. This chain links TRBV4-2 with TRBJ1-6, with 11 positions matching TRBD1. The V gene end was trimmed by 1 base and the J gene end by 10 bases; junction bases not matched to a gene: 0. The germline V gene encodes CDR1 LGHNA and CDR2 YNFKEQ. The CDR3 spans 14 residues. As DNA, the CDR3 is TGTGCCAGCAGCCAAGGGACAGGGGGCTCACCCCTCCACTTT. As protein: CASSQGTGGSPLHF.

This clonotype was detected ten times or more. The CDR3 nucleotides are TGTGCCAGCAGCCGACAGAGTAGGGCTCAGCCCCAGCATTTT. Translating gives CASSRQSRAQPQHF. The chain carries TRBV12-3 or TRBV12-4 and TRBJ1-5; perhaps TRBD1 as D (5 bases). CDR3 size: 14 residues. Trimming stripped 6 bases from V and 6 bases from J, with 15 bases between.

This clonotype appeared many times. This chain connects TRBV7-7 to TRBJ2-1; 7 nucleotides match TRBD2. The length of the CDR3 is 14 residues. The germline gives CDR1 SSHAT, CDR2 FNYEAQ (reference sequence). V lost 1 base, J lost 8 bases, and 5 bases stayed unmatched. CDR3: CASSLGGGPDEQFF. The CDR3 region has the DNA TGTGCCAGCAGCTTAGGGGGGGGTCCGGATGAGCAGTTCTTC. Complete variable domain (other parts from reference TRBV7-7 and TRBJ2-1): GAGVSQSPRYKVTKRGQDVTLRCDPISSHATLYWYQQALGQGPEFLTYFNYEAQPDKSGLPSDRFSAERPEGSISTLTIQRTEQRDSAMYRCASSLGGGPDEQFFGPGTRLTVL.

This clonotype was seen at least ten times. This sequence joins TRBV5-1 and TRBJ1-2, with TRBD1 matching over 7 bases. Germline V gene sequence: CDR1 SGHRS, CDR2 YFSETQ. The V and J ends lost 4 bases and 0 bases, in that order; junction bases with no gene match: 6. This CDR3 is 15 amino acids long. CDR3 nucleotide sequence: TGCGCCAGCAGCGAAGGACAGGCAGCTAACTATGGCTACACCTTC. This encodes CASSEGQAANYGYTF.

The gene calls are TRBV7-4 and TRBJ2-7; D is unclear. The V end lost 5 bases, the J end lost 6 bases, and 11 bases lay between the germline ends. The CDR3 runs 12 residues. CDR1 is SGHVT and CDR2 is SQSDAQ in the germline V gene. CDR3 loop: CASSLVEFEQYF. CDR3 nucleotide sequence: TGTGCCAGCAGCCTGGTAGAGTTCGAGCAGTACTTC. The entire variable domain, with the rest obtained from reference TRBV7-4 and TRBJ2-7, is as follows: GAGVSQSPRYKVAKRGRDVALRCDSISGHVTLYWYRQTLGQGSEVLTYSQSDAQRDKSGRPSGRFSAERPERSVSTLKIQRTEQGDSAVYLCASSLVEFEQYFGPGTRLTVT.

The sample holds many counts of this clonotype. The V and J genes are TRBV10-3 and TRBJ2-3, with 8 bases identical to TRBD2. V lost 11 bases and J lost 2; bases outside the gene matches: 9. There are 14 residues in the CDR3. CDR1 and CDR2 (germline): ENHRY, SYGVKD. In DNA form, the CDR3 reads TGTGCCTTACGGCGGGGGGACCCCACAGATACGCAGTATTTT. Amino acid sequence: CALRRGDPTDTQYF.

This clonotype was picked up many times. V usage is TRBV5-1 and J usage is TRBJ2-2; the match to TRBD1 covers 10 bases. The V and J ends lost 4 bases and 4 bases, in that order; junction bases with no gene match: 10. Looked up from germline, CDR1 is SGHRS and CDR2 is YFSETQ. CDR3 length: 17 amino acids. The CDR3 loop is CASSPPGQGPPTGELFF. For the CDR3, the DNA is TGCGCCAGCAGCCCCCCGGGACAGGGGCCCCCCACCGGGGAGCTGTTTTTT.

This clonotype has ten or more counts. This sequence joins TRBV5-1 and TRBJ2-7; D may match TRBD1 or TRBD2 (5 bases each). Germline V gives CDR1 SGHRS, CDR2 YFSETQ. Deletions cut 5 bases from V and 0 bases from J, with 15 bases between. The CDR3 totals 15 residues. This CDR3 reads CASSRRDATSYEQYF. CDR3 in DNA: TGCGCCAGCAGTCGTCGGGACGCCACCTCCTACGAGCAGTACTTC.

There are many counts of this clonotype. The chain couples TRBV12-3 or TRBV12-4 to TRBJ2-1; D uncertain. Trimming took off 8 bases at V and 5 bases at J, with 7 bases between the two ends. CDR3 length equals 11 residues. CDR3 bases: TGTGCCAGCTTACAAAACAATGAGCAGTTCTTC. Residues: CASLQNNEQFF.

The CDR3 protein is CASTWLAYNEQFF. In nucleotides, the CDR3 is TGTGCCAGCACGTGGCTGGCATACAATGAGCAGTTCTTC. The gene calls are TRBV6-1 and TRBJ2-1; D is ambiguous. The germline V gene has CDR1 MNHNS and CDR2 SASEGT. This CDR3 has 13 amino acids. Trimming removed 7 bases at V and 4 bases at J, with 11 bases between.

This clonotype appeared many times. This chain links TRBV7-3 with TRBJ2-2, with a weak D call TRBD1 (6 bases). The CDR3 is 16 amino acids. Germline CDR1 is SGHTA and CDR2 is FQGTGA. Trimming pared 5 bases from V and 1 base from J, leaving 14 bases between. The CDR3 reads CASSPRSRGNTGELFF. Written as DNA, the CDR3 is TGTGCCAGCAGCCCCCGATCCAGGGGGAACACCGGGGAGCTGTTTTTT.

This clonotype appeared many times. The junction departs from the called germline gene at one end, perhaps through a read error. The gene calls are TRBV11-2 and TRBJ2-7; a weak D match, TRBD2 (6 bases). The V gene's germline CDR1 is SGHAT and CDR2 FQNNGV. CDR3 length equals 18 residues. The CDR3: CASRLGGPGRGGSYEQYF. The CDR3 DNA reads as TGTGCCAGCAGGTTAGGCGGGCCCGGGAGAGGAGGCTCCTACGAGCAGTACTTC.

Comment on this clonotype: A far larger clone differs by one base, so this is likely a read error. For the CDR3, the DNA is TGTGCCAGCAAGCAACTGGACTACAATGAGCAGTACTTC. Protein sequence: CASKQLDYNEQYF. This chain joins TRBV27 and TRBJ2-5; D is perhaps TRBD2 (6 bases). The CDR3 loop spans 13 amino acids. The V end was cut by 7 bases, the J end by 11 bases, with 20 bases between. Germline assignment: CDR1 MNHEY and CDR2 SMNVEV (reference sequence).

This clonotype was seen ten or more times. The chain joins TRBV7-9 to TRBJ2-1, with TRBD2 as a possible D gene (6 bases). In germline, CDR1 is SEHNR, CDR2 FQNEAQ (reference sequence). V was shortened by 1 base and J by 2 bases, with 15 bases between the two germline ends. The CDR3 length is 17 residues. In nucleotides, the CDR3 is TGTGCCAGCAGCTTAGTCGCGGGTAGCGGAACCTACAATGAGCAGTTCTTC. Protein: CASSLVAGSGTYNEQFF.

The CDR3 is CASSFKGRGLDGYTF. The DNA of the CDR3 is TGTGCCAGCAGTTTCAAGGGAAGGGGTTTGGATGGCTACACCTTC. The gene calls are TRBV27 and TRBJ1-2; possible D gene TRBD1, 5 bases. Germline-derived CDR1 and CDR2 are MNHEY and SMNVEV (reference sequence). The CDR3 totals 15 residues. With 3 bases removed from V and 6 bases from J, the gap between germline ends came to 17 bases.

Many counts were recorded for this clonotype. The chain has TRBV20-1 and TRBJ1-2; D might be TRBD1 (6 bases). V gave up 6 bases and J gave up 2 bases, with 16 bases separating them. The V gene's germline CDR1 is DFQATT and CDR2 SNEGSKA (reference sequence). The CDR3 sequence is 14 residues long. As DNA, the CDR3 is TGCAGTGCAACCCCGGGGGGGCAGAACTATGGCTACACCTTC. This codes for CSATPGGQNYGYTF.

The chain combines TRBV27 with TRBJ2-7, with 9 bases fitting TRBD1. The CDR3 consists of 14 residues. Unmatched junction bases numbered 5, after V lost 6 bases and J lost 2 bases. The germline V gene has CDR1 MNHEY and CDR2 SMNVEV (reference sequence). The DNA of the CDR3 is TGTGCCAGCAGCAAAGGGGACAGGGCCTACGAGCAGTACTTC. Amino acids: CASSKGDRAYEQYF.